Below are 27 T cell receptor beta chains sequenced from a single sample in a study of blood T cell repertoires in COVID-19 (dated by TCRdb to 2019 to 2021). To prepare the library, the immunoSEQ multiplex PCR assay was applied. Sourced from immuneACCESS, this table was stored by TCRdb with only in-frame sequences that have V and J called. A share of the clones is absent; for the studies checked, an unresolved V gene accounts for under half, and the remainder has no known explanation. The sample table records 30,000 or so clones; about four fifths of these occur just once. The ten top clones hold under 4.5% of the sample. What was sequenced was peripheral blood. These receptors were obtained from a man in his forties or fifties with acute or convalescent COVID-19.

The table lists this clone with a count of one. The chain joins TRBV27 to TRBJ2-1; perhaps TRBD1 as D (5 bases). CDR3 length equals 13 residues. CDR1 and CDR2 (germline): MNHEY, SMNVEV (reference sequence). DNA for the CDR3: TGTGGGACGTCGGTAGGGGCTCAATATGAGCAGTTCTTC. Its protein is CGTSVGAQYEQFF.

The CDR3 is CASSQPGTGINQPQHF. For the CDR3, the DNA is TGTGCCAGCAGCCAACCCGGGACAGGGATCAATCAGCCCCAGCATTTT. This sequence joins TRBV16 and TRBJ1-5; 9 bases map to TRBD1. Germline V gene lookup returns CDR1 KGHSY and CDR2 FQNENV. The trim removed 2 bases at V and 3 bases at J, leaving 5 bases unmatched. This CDR3 spans 16 amino acids.

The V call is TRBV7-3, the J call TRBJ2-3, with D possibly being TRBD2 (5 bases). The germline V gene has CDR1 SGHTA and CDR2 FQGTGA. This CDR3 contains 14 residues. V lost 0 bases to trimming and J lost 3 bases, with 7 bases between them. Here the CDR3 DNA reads TGTGCCAGCAGCTTAACGGGGAGTACAGATACGCAGTATTTT. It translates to CASSLTGSTDTQYF.

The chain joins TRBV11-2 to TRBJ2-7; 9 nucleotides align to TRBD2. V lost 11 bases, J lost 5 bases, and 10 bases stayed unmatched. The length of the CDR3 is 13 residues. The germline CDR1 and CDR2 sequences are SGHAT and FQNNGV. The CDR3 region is CAGKLAGVDEQYF. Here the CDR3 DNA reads TGTGCCGGAAAGTTAGCGGGGGTTGACGAGCAGTACTTC.

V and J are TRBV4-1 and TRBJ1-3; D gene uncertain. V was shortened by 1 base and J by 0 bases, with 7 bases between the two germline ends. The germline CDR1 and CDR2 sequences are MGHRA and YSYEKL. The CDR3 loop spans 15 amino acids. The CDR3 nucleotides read TGCGCCAGCAGCCAAGGGGCAGACTCTGGAAACACCATATATTTT. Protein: CASSQGADSGNTIYF.

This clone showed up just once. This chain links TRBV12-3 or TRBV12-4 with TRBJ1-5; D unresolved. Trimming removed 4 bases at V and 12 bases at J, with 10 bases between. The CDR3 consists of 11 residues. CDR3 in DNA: TGTGCCAGCAGTTGGGCCACTCTCCAGCATTTT. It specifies CASSWATLQHF.

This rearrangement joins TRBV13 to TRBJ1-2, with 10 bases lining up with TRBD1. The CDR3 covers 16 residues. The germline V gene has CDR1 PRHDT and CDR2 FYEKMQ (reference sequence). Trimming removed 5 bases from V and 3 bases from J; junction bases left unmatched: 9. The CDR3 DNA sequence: TGTGCCAGCAGCAGCCGGGACAGGGGCCTATACTATGGCTACACCTTC. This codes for CASSSRDRGLYYGYTF.

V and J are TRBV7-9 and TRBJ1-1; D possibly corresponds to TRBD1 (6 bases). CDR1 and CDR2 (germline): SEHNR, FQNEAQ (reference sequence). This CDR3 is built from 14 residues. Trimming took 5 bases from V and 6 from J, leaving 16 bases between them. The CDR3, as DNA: TGTGCCAGCAGCCCGACCGGGGGGCACGCTGAAGCTTTCTTT. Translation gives CASSPTGGHAEAFF.

The CDR3 nucleotides read TGTGCCAGCGATATTAGCGGGAGTCTTGGGACCCAGTACTTC. Translation: CASDISGSLGTQYF. The chain is built from TRBV28 and TRBJ2-5; 9 bases agree with TRBD2. This CDR3 contains 14 residues. Germline trimming cut 8 bases from V and 7 bases from J; bases unmatched to any gene: 11. Germline V lookup: CDR1 MDHEN, CDR2 SYDVKM.

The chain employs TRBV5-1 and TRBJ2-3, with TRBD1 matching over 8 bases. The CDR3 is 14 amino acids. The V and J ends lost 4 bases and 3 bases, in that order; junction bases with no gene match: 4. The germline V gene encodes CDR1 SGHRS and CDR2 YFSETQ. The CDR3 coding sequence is TGCGCCAGCAGCATAAGACAGGGGACAGATACGCAGTATTTT. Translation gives CASSIRQGTDTQYF.

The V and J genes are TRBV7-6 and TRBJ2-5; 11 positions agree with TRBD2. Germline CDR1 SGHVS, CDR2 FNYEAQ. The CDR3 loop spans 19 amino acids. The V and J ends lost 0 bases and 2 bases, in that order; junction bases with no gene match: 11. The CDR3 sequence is CASSLAGASGGLLQETQYF. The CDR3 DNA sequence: TGTGCCAGCAGCTTAGCGGGGGCTAGCGGGGGGTTACTACAAGAGACCCAGTACTTC.

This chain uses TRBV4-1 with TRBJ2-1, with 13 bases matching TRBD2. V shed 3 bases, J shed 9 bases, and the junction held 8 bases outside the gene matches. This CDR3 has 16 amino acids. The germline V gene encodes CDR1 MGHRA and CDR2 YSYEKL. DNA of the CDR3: TGCGCCAGCAGCCAGGGACTAGCGGGACCCTGGGGTGAGCAGTTCTTC. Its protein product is CASSQGLAGPWGEQFF.

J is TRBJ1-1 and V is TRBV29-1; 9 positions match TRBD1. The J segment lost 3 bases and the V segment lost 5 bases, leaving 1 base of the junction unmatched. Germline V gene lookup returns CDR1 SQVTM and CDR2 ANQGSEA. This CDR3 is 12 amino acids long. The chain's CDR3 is CSVRQGDTEAFF. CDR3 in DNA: TGCAGCGTTAGACAGGGGGACACTGAAGCTTTCTTT. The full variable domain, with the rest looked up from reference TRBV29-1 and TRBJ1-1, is SAVISQKPSRDICQRGTSLTIQCQVDSQVTMMFWYRQQPGQSLTLIATANQGSEATYESGFVIDKFPISRPNLTFSTLTVSNMSPEDSSIYLCSVRQGDTEAFFGQGTRLTVV.

The CDR3 sequence is CASSLGQATNEKLFF. The CDR3 bases are TGCGCCAGCAGCTTGGGACAAGCAACTAATGAAAAACTGTTTTTT. This rearrangement joins TRBV5-1 to TRBJ1-4; D is unresolved. The germline V gene has CDR1 SGHRS and CDR2 YFSETQ. The V and J ends lost 0 bases and 0 bases respectively, with 6 bases between them. CDR3 length: 15 residues.

The CDR3 here is CAISRTSAGFSYNEQFF. The CDR3 DNA is TGTGCCATCAGCCGGACTAGCGCGGGATTCTCCTACAATGAGCAGTTCTTC. The chain joins TRBV10-3 to TRBJ2-1; 9 bases agree with TRBD2. This CDR3 contains 17 residues. The V and J ends lost 6 bases and 0 bases, in that order; junction bases with no gene match: 9. Germline CDR1 ENHRY, CDR2 SYGVKD.

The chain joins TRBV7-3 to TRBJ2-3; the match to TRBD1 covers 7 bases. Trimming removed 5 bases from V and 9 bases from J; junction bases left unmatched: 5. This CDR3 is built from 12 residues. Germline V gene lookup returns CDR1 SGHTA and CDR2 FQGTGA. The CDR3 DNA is TGTGCCAGCAGCGCCGACAGGGAGACGCAGTATTTT. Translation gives CASSADRETQYF.

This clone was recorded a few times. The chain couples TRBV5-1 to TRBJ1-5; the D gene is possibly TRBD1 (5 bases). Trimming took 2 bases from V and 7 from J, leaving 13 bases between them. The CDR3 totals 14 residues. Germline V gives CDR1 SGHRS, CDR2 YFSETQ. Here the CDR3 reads CASSLEGRDQPQHF. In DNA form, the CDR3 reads TGCGCCAGCAGCTTAGAGGGGCGGGACCAGCCCCAGCATTTT.

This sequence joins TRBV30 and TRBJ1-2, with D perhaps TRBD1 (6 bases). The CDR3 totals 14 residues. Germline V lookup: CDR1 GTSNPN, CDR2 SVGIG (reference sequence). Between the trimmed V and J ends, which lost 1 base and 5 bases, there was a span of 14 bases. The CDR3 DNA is TGTGCCTGGAGTGAGACAGGCACAACGTATGGCTACACCTTC. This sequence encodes CAWSETGTTYGYTF.

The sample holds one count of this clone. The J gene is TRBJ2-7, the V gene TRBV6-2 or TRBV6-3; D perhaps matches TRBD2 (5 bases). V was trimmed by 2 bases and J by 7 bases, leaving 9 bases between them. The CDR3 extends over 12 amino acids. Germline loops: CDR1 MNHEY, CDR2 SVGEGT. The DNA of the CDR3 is TGTGCCAGCAGTTACACCCGGGGTGAGCAGTACTTC. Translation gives CASSYTRGEQYF.

The CDR3 sequence is CASSPPDRGDEQYF. CDR3 nucleotide sequence: TGTGCCAGCAGCCCTCCGGACAGGGGGGACGAGCAGTACTTC. This chain uses TRBV21-1 with TRBJ2-7; the table's D call of TRBD1 was not tested on the DNA. TRBV21-1 is a documented pseudogene. The CDR3 runs to 14 residues.

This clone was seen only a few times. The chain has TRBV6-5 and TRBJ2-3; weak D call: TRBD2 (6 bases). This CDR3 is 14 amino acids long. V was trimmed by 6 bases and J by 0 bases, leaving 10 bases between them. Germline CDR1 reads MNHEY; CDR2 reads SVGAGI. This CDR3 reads CASRISGSTDTQYF. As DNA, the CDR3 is TGTGCCAGCAGAATTAGCGGAAGCACAGATACGCAGTATTTT.

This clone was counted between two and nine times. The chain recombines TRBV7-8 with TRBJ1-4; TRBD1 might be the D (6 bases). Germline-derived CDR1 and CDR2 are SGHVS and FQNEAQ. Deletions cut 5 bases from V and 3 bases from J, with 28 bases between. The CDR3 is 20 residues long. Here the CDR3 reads CASSPKGRAGEGRANEKLFF. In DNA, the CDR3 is TGTGCCAGCAGCCCGAAGGGTCGGGCAGGGGAGGGGAGGGCTAATGAAAAACTGTTTTTT. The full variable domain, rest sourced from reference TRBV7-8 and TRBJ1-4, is GAGVSQSPRYKVAKRGQDVALRCDPISGHVSLFWYQQALGQGPEFLTYFQNEAQLDKSGLPSDRFFAERPEGSVSTLKIQRTQQEDSAVYLCASSPKGRAGEGRANEKLFFGSGTQLSVL.

The CDR3 DNA is TGTGCCAGCAGACCCGGGACTAGTGCCGGGGGGCAGTTCTTC. Encoded protein: CASRPGTSAGGQFF. The chain couples TRBV2 to TRBJ2-1; the match to TRBD2 covers 8 bases. Germline-derived CDR1 and CDR2 are SNHLY and FYNNEI. V shed 6 bases, J shed 12 bases, and the junction held 13 bases outside the gene matches. CDR3 length: 14 amino acids.

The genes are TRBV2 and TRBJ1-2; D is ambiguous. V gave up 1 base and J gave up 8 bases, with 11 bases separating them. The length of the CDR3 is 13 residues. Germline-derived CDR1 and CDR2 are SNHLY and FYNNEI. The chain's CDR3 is CASSEDSGGGYTF. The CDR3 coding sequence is TGTGCCAGCAGTGAAGACTCAGGAGGAGGCTACACCTTC.

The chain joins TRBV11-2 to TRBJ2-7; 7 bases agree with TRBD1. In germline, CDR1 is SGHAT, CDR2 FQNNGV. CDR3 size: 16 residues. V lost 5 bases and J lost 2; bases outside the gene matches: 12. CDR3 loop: CASSPIRRTGAYEQYF. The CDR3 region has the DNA TGTGCCAGCAGCCCTATCCGGAGGACAGGAGCCTACGAGCAGTACTTC.

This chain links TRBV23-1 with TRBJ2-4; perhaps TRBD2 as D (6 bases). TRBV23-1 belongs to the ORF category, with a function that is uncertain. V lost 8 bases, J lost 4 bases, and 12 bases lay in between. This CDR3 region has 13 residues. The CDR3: CASGGWLKNIQYF. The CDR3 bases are TGCGCCAGCGGGGGGTGGCTGAAAAACATTCAGTACTTC.

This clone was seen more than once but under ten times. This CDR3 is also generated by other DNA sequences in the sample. DNA of the CDR3: TGCGCCAGCAGCCCGGACAGAGACTATGGCTACACCTTC. It specifies CASSPDRDYGYTF. The gene calls are TRBV5-1 and TRBJ1-2; perhaps TRBD1 as D (6 bases). CDR3 length: 13 amino acids. Looked up from germline, CDR1 is SGHRS and CDR2 is YFSETQ. The V end was cut by 4 bases, the J end by 3 bases, with 10 bases between.